This record covers a single T cell receptor (beta chain). Its antigen is unidentified. The V gene lost 1 base and the J gene lost 3 bases, with 15 bases spanning the gap. The CDR3 extends over 16 amino acids. Germline loops: CDR1 LGHNA, CDR2 YNFKEQ. The data derive from a study of cytomegalovirus exposure and HLA in healthy donors. About the research overall: The roughly 130 validation repertoires used the same platform as the roughly 670 first-cohort repertoires (as reported by a later analysis). General observations from the study: Reports showed the classifier diagnosing cytomegalovirus status with high specificity and sensitivity. First-cohort TCR clusters tended to co-occur in the 90 to 150 validation repertoires, a later analysis found.

Sequencing was performed with immunoSEQ multiplex PCR; in TCRdb, only in-frame clones are kept and a portion is missing. The sample consists of approximately 300,000 clones, roughly 90% of them appearing once. The chain links TRBV4-2 to TRBJ1-1; no firm D call. This receptor was taken from a woman between 18 and 30 years old in good health and CMV-seronegative. The sequencing sample was made of PBMCs. CDR3 amino acids: CASSQVGGGLDTEAFF. The DNA of the CDR3 is TGTGCCAGCAGCCAAGTCGGTGGAGGGTTGGACACTGAAGCTTTCTTT.